These 2 T cell receptor beta chains originate from one sample sequenced in a study of cytomegalovirus exposure and HLA in healthy donors. In the PCR, 60 Vbeta and 13 Jbeta primers were used. The table came from immunoSEQ multiplex PCR; TCRdb's copy has only in-frame clones and leaves some out. This table has under 200,000 clones, 84% appearing once. The sample consisted of PBMCs. The receptors come from a boy younger than 18 in good health and CMV-seronegative.

This clone has just one count. V usage is TRBV19 and J usage is TRBJ2-3, with D possibly being TRBD2 (5 bases). The germline V and J ends were trimmed by 3 bases and 5 bases, with 9 bases remaining between them. Germline assignment: CDR1 LNHDA and CDR2 SQIVND (reference sequence). The CDR3 contains 13 residues. This CDR3 reads CASSITGLDTQYF. The CDR3 DNA follows: TGTGCCAGTAGTATTACCGGACTAGATACGCAGTATTTT.

The chain uses TRBV5-8 and TRBJ2-7, with a weak D call TRBD2 (6 bases). CDR1 and CDR2 (germline): SGHTS, YDEGEE. CDR3 length: 15 amino acids. V lost 0 bases, J lost 2 bases, and 12 bases lay in between. CDR3: CASSLAGTSPYEQYF. The CDR3 nucleotides read TGTGCCAGCAGCTTGGCGGGGACTTCACCCTACGAGCAGTACTTC.